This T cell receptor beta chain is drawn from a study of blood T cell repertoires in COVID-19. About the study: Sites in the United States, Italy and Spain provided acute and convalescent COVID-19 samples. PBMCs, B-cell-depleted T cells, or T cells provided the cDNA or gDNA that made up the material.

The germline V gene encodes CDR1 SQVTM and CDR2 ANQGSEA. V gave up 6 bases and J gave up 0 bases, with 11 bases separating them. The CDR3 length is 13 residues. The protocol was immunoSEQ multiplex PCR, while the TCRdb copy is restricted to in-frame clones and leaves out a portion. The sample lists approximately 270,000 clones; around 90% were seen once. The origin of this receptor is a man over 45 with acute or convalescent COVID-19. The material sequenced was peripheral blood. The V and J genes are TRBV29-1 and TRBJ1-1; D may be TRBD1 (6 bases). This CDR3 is CSVMTGLNTEAFF. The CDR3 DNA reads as TGCAGCGTAATGACAGGTCTGAACACTGAAGCTTTCTTT. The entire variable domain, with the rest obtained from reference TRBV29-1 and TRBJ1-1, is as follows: SAVISQKPSRDICQRGTSLTIQCQVDSQVTMMFWYRQQPGQSLTLIATANQGSEATYESGFVIDKFPISRPNLTFSTLTVSNMSPEDSSIYLCSVMTGLNTEAFFGQGTRLTVV.